This entry concerns a single TCR beta chain. As processed by the authors: Cell counts per sample came from amplifying reference gene primers. The assay was immunoSEQ multiplex PCR, and TCRdb's table has in-frame clones only and misses some. The DNA gave D and trimming, while V, J and clone size come from that table. The profile shows about 160,000 clones, around 74% of them singletons. This sample was taken from a study of blood T cell repertoires in COVID-19. Turning to the study itself: From the United States, Italy and Spain came samples of acute and convalescent COVID-19.

The sample comprised peripheral blood. This clonotype was obtained from a man in his sixties or seventies with acute or convalescent COVID-19.

The CDR3 here is CASSMGYGSSYNEQFF. CDR3 nucleotide sequence: TGTGCCAGCAGCATGGGGTACGGGTCATCCTACAATGAGCAGTTCTTC. This rearrangement joins TRBV5-6 to TRBJ2-1; D ambiguous. The CDR3 loop spans 16 amino acids. Trimming removed 4 bases from V and 1 base from J, with 15 bases in between. Germline assignment: CDR1 SGHDT and CDR2 YYEEEE.